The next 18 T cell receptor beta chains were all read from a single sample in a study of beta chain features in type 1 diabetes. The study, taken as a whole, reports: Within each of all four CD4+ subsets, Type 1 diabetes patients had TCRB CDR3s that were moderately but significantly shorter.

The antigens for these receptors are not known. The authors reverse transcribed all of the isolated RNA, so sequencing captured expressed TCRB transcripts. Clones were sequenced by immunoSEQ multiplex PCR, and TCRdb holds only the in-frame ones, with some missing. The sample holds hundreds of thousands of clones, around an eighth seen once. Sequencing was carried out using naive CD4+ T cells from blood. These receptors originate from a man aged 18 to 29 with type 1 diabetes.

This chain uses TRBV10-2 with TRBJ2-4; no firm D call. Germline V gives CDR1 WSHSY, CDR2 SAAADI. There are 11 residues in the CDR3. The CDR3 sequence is CTSGAKNIQYF. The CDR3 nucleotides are TGCACCTCCGGAGCCAAAAACATTCAGTACTTC.

CDR3 loop: CASSKESVWDTDTQYF. The CDR3 DNA reads as TGTGCCAGCAGCAAAGAATCGGTTTGGGACACAGATACGCAGTATTTT. The rearrangement links TRBV21-1 to TRBJ2-3. TRBV21-1 is tagged as a pseudogene. CDR3 length: 16 amino acids.

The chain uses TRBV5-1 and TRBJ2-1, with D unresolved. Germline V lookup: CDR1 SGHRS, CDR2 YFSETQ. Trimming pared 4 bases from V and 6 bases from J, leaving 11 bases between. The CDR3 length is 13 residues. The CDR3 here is CASSPGRGNEQFF. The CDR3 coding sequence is TGCGCCAGCAGCCCTGGTCGTGGCAATGAGCAGTTCTTC.

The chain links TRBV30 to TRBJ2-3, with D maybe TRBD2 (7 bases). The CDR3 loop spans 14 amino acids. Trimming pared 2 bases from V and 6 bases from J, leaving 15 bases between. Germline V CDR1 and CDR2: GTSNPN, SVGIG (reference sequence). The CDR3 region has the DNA TGTGCCTGGAGTAGGGGGGGCTCCCCCGATACGCAGTATTTT. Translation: CAWSRGGSPDTQYF.

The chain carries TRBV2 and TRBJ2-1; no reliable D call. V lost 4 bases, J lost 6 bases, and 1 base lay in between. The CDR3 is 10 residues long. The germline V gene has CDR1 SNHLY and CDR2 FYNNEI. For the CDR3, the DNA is TGTGCCAGCAGTGCCAATGAGCAGTTCTTC. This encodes CASSANEQFF.

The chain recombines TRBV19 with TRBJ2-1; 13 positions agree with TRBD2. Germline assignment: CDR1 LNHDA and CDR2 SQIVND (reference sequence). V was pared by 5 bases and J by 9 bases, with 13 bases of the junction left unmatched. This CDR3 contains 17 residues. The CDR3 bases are TGTGCCAGTAGTTCGCCAAAGACTAGCGGGGGGTTTCGTGAGCAGTTCTTC. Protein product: CASSSPKTSGGFREQFF.

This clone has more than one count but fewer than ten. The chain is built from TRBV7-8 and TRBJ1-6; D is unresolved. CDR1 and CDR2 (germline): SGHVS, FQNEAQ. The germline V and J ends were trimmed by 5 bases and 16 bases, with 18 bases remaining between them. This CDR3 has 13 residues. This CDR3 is CASSPFPNRLLHF. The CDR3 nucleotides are TGTGCCAGCAGCCCTTTCCCCAATAGACTTCTCCACTTT.

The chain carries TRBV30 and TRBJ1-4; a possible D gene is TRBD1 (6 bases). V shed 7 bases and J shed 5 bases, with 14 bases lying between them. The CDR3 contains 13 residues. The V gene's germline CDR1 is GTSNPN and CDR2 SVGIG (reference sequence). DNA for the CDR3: TGTGCCTCGAATGGGCAGGGGAATGAAAAACTGTTTTTT. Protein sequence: CASNGQGNEKLFF.

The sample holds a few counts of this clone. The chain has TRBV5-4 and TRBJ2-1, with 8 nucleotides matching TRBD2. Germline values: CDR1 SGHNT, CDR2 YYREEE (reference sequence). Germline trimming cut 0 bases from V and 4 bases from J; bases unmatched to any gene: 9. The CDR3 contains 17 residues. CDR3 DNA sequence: TGTGCCAGCAGCTTGGCGGGCGGGGGGCTTAGGTACAATGAGCAGTTCTTC. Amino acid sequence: CASSLAGGGLRYNEQFF.

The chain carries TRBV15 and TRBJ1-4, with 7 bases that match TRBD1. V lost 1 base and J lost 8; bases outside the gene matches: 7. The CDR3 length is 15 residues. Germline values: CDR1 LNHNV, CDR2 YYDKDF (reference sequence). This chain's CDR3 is CATSRVWGQSEKLFF. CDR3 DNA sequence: TGTGCCACCAGCAGAGTGTGGGGACAGAGCGAAAAACTGTTTTTT.

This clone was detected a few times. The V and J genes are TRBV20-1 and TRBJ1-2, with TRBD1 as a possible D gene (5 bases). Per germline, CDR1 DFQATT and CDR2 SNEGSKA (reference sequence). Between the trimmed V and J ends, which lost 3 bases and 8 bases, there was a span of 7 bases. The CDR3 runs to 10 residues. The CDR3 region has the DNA TGCAGTGCTAGGGGGCCGGGCTACACCTTC. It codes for CSARGPGYTF.

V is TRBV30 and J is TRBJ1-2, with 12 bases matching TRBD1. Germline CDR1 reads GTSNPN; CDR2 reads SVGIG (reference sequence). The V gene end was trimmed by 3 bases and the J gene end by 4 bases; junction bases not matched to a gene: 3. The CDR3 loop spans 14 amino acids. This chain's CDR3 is CAWRGQGARYGYTF. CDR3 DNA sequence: TGTGCCTGGAGGGGACAGGGGGCGCGCTATGGCTACACCTTC.

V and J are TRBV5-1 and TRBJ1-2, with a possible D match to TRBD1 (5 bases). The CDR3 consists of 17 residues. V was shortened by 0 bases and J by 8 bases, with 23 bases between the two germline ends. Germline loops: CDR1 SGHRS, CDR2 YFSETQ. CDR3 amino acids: CASSLAGWGLPYAGYTF. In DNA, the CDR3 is TGCGCCAGCAGCTTGGCCGGGTGGGGCTTGCCCTATGCCGGCTACACCTTC.

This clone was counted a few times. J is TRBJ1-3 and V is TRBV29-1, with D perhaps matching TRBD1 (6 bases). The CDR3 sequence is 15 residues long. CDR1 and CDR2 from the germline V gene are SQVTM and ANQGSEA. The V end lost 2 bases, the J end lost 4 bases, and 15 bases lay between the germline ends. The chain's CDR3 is CSVENPGEAGNTIYF. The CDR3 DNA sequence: TGCAGCGTTGAAAATCCAGGGGAAGCGGGAAACACCATATATTTT. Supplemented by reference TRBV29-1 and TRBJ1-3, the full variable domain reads SAVISQKPSRDICQRGTSLTIQCQVDSQVTMMFWYRQQPGQSLTLIATANQGSEATYESGFVIDKFPISRPNLTFSTLTVSNMSPEDSSIYLCSVENPGEAGNTIYFGEGSWLTVV.

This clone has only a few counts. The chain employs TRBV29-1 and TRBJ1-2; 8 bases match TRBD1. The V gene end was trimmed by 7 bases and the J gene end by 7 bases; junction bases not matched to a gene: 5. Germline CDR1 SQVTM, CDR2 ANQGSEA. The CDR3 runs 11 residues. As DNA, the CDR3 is TGCAGCGCGCTTACAGGGGGTGGCTACACCTTC. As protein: CSALTGGGYTF. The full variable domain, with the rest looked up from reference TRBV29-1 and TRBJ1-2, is SAVISQKPSRDICQRGTSLTIQCQVDSQVTMMFWYRQQPGQSLTLIATANQGSEATYESGFVIDKFPISRPNLTFSTLTVSNMSPEDSSIYLCSALTGGGYTFGSGTRLTVV.

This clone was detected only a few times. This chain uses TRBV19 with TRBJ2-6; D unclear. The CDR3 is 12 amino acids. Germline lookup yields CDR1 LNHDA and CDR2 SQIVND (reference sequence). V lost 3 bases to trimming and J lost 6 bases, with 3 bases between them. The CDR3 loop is CASSMVANVLTF. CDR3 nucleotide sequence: TGTGCCAGTAGTATGGTGGCCAACGTCCTGACTTTC.

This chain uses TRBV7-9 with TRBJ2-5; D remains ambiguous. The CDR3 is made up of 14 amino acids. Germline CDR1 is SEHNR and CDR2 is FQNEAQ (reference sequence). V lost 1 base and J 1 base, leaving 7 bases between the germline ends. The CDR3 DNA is TGTGCCAGCAGCTTAGGGCCAACCCAAGAGACCCAGTACTTC. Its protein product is CASSLGPTQETQYF.

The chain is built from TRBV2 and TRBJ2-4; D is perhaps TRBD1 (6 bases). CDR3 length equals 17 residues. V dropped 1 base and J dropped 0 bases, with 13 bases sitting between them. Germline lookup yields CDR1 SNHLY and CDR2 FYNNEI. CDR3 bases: TGTGCCAGCAGTGAAGTGGCCCAGGGGTCAGCCAAAAACATTCAGTACTTC. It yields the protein CASSEVAQGSAKNIQYF.